The clone carrying this T cell receptor beta chain was observed a handful of times. Its antigen remains unknown. The V end lost 5 bases, the J end lost 8 bases, and 9 bases lay between the germline ends. This CDR3 has 12 residues. Germline CDR1 is MNHEY and CDR2 is SMNVEV (reference sequence). The source of the sample is a study of PD-1 blockade in classical Hodgkin lymphoma. Study-wide findings and caveats: Baseline diversity was lower in partial responders and progressors than complete responders. Reasons behind the repertoire differences stay unclear, perhaps disease activity or earlier therapy.

Produced via immunoSEQ multiplex PCR; TCRdb's table is partial and in-frame only. The repertoire holds 11,000 to 15,000 clones, with about four fifths as singletons. Relapse after autologous stem cell transplantation occurred in every patient, and brentuximab vedotin exposure varied. The TCR comes from a human donor with classical Hodgkin lymphoma. V usage is TRBV27 and J usage is TRBJ2-2; D may be TRBD1 (5 bases). The sample in question was peripheral blood mononuclear cells (PBMCs), obtained at baseline. CDR3 coding DNA: TGTGCCAGCAGTCAGGGATTTGGGGAGCTGTTTTTT. This gives the protein CASSQGFGELFF.